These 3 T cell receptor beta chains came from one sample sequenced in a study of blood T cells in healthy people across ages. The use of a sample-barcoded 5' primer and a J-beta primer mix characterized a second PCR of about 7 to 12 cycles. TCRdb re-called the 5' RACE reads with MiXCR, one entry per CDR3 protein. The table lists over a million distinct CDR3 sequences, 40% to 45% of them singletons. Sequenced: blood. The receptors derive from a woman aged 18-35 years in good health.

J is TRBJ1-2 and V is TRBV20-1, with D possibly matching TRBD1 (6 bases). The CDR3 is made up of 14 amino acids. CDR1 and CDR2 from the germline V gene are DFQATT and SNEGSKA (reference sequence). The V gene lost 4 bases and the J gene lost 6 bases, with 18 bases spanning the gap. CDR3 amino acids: CSAIRFGGQDGYTF. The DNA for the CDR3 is TGCAGTGCTATCCGCTTCGGGGGGCAAGATGGCTACACCTTC.

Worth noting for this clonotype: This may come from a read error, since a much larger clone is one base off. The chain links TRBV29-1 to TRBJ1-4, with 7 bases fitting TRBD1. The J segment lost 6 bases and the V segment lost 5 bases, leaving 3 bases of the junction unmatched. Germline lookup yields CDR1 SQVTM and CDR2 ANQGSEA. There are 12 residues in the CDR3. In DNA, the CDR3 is TGCAGCGTTAGGGGGCCGGATGAAAAACTGTTTTTT. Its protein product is CSVRGPDEKLFF.

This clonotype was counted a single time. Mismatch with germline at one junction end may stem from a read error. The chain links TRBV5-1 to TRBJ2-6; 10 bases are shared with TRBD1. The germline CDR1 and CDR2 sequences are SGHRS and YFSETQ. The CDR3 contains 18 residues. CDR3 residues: CASSTGTGEASLANALTF. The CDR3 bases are TGCGCCAGCAGCACCGGGACAGGGGAGGCTTCGTTGGCCAACGCCCTGACTTTC.